The 18 T cell receptor beta chains given below trace back to one sample, sequenced in a study of CXCR3-negative and CXCR3-positive naive CD8 T cells (dated by TCRdb to between 2018 and 2021). Their antigen targets remain unknown. TCRdb lists the instrument as NextSeq 550. The Human TCR Profiling Kit (MiLaboratory) was used to prepare UMI-labeled 5' RACE TRB cDNA libraries. Reads reprocessed by TCRdb are summarized as one entry per CDR3 protein sequence, and DNA is absent. This sample's clone table shows 60,000 to 65,000 distinct CDR3 sequences. The ten largest clonotypes hold roughly 0.73% of the sample. Overall study results and their limits: TRB CDR3s from CXCR3-positive naive cells showed higher hydrophobicity (lower Kidera factor 4), lower energy, and higher strength and volume indices than CXCR3-negative naive cells.

The sequenced sample consisted of naive CXCR3+ CD8+ T cells from blood. The cell subset or site label, read with the paper, signifies: CD45RO-CCR7+CD27+CD95- naive CD8+ T cells expressing CXCR3 (TNR3+). The receptors were sampled from a human donor in good health. Some clones in this sample may be carry-over from other donors' samples.

The chain recombines TRBV4-3 with TRBJ2-3; TCRdb lists TRBD2, though no DNA is available to test this call. The CDR3 length is 20 residues. Germline assignment: CDR1 LGHNA and CDR2 YSLEER. The CDR3 region is CASSQGRSLLAGVNTDTQYF.

The chain is built from TRBV27 and TRBJ2-7; the D call from TCRdb, TRBD1, cannot be confirmed without DNA. The CDR3 has 14 amino acids. Looked up from germline, CDR1 is MNHEY and CDR2 is SMNVEV (reference sequence). CDR3 sequence reads: CASSARLLPYEQYF.

The rearrangement joins TRBV28 to TRBJ1-2; as DNA is missing, the TRBD1 call by TCRdb cannot be tested. The germline V gene has CDR1 MDHEN and CDR2 SYDVKM. This CDR3 has 14 amino acids. The CDR3 reads CASTDGTAINGYTF.

The chain has TRBV2 and TRBJ2-3; TCRdb names TRBD2, which stays unverified in the absence of DNA. Germline CDR1 reads SNHLY; CDR2 reads FYNNEI. The CDR3 totals 14 residues. The CDR3 sequence is CASGASPSTDTQYF.

The chain links TRBV7-9 to TRBJ1-2; lacking DNA, the TRBD1 call made by TCRdb goes unchecked. This CDR3 is 13 amino acids long. Germline V lookup: CDR1 SEHNR, CDR2 FQNEAQ (reference sequence). This CDR3 is CASREQVLHGYTF.

This chain connects TRBV28 to TRBJ2-1; checking the TCRdb D call of TRBD1 is not possible without DNA. There are 13 residues in the CDR3. Looked up from germline, CDR1 is MDHEN and CDR2 is SYDVKM. The CDR3 region is CASSPPRYNEQFF.

The chain couples TRBV6-5 to TRBJ2-3; TCRdb gives TRBD2 as the D gene, but with no DNA this cannot be confirmed. Germline assignment: CDR1 MNHEY and CDR2 SVGAGI. This CDR3 comprises 14 residues. This CDR3 reads CASSATGLSDTQYF.

V usage is TRBV29-1 and J usage is TRBJ2-1; TCRdb returns TRBD1, unconfirmable since there is no DNA. CDR3 length equals 12 residues. Germline CDR1 SQVTM, CDR2 ANQGSEA. CDR3: CSVRTRPNEQFF.

V and J are TRBV7-9 and TRBJ1-5. Germline V CDR1 and CDR2: SEHNR, FQNEAQ (reference sequence). The CDR3 totals 13 residues. The CDR3 here is CASSFEGNQPQHF. Drawing the rest from reference TRBV7-9 and TRBJ1-5, the complete variable domain is DTGVSQNPRHKITKRGQNVTFRCDPISEHNRLYWYRQTLGQGPEFLTYFQNEAQLEKSRLLSDRFSAERPKGSFSTLEIQRTEQGDSAMYLCASSFEGNQPQHFGDGTRLSIL.

This sequence joins TRBV13 and TRBJ1-2; TCRdb picks TRBD1, but there is no DNA to check that call. This CDR3 has 12 residues. CDR1 is PRHDT, CDR2 FYEKMQ, per germline (reference sequence). CDR3 residues: CASSRDRDGYTF.

This rearrangement joins TRBV28 to TRBJ1-5; TCRdb indicates TRBD1, and absent DNA this call remains unverified. CDR1 and CDR2 from the germline V gene are MDHEN and SYDVKM. The CDR3 loop spans 14 amino acids. The CDR3 protein is CATHRQGGNQPQHF.

The rearrangement uses TRBV7-9 and TRBJ2-5; without DNA, the TCRdb call of TRBD1 cannot be checked. Germline V lookup: CDR1 SEHNR, CDR2 FQNEAQ (reference sequence). The CDR3 is 14 residues long. The CDR3 here is CASLEDRFQETQYF.

The chain uses TRBV28 and TRBJ2-7; TCRdb designates TRBD1, a call that cannot be tested without DNA. The germline CDR1 and CDR2 sequences are MDHEN and SYDVKM. The CDR3 is made up of 13 amino acids. The CDR3 loop reads CASEGVSSYEQYF.

This chain's CDR3 is CASSLLPTDTQYF. V and J are TRBV7-6 and TRBJ2-3. Germline V gives CDR1 SGHVS, CDR2 FNYEAQ. This CDR3 comprises 13 residues.

This chain uses TRBV12-3 or TRBV12-4 with TRBJ2-3; TCRdb's assignment of TRBD2 cannot be checked, as there is no DNA. CDR3 length: 17 residues. The CDR3 here is CASSPTTEATITDTQYF.

This chain connects TRBV10-3 to TRBJ2-3; TCRdb's D call, TRBD1, is unchecked because there is no DNA. The CDR3 loop spans 12 amino acids. Looked up from germline, CDR1 is ENHRY and CDR2 is SYGVKD. This CDR3 is CAISEGTGLQYF.

This chain uses TRBV29-1 with TRBJ2-5. CDR3 length: 13 residues. Germline V gene data show CDR1 as SQVTM and CDR2 as ANQGSEA. The CDR3 loop is CSVVGQVQETQYF.

The chain carries TRBV4-3 and TRBJ2-5. Germline CDR1 LGHNA, CDR2 YSLEER. The CDR3 loop spans 13 amino acids. CDR3 residues: CASSQVVGETQYF.